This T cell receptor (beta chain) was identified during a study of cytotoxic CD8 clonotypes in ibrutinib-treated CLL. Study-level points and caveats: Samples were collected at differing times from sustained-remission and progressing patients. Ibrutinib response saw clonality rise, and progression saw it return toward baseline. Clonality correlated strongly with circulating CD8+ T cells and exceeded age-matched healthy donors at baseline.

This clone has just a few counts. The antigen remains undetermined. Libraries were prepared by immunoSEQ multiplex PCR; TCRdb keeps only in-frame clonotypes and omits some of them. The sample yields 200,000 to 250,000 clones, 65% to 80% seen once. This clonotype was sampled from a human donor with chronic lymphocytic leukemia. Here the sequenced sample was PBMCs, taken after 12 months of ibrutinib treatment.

In DNA, the CDR3 is TGTGCCAGCAGTCCGTGGACAACTAACTATGGCTACACCTTC. This translates into CASSPWTTNYGYTF. The rearrangement links TRBV27 to TRBJ1-2; possibly TRBD1 for D (5 bases). CDR1 is MNHEY and CDR2 is SMNVEV in the germline V gene (reference sequence). The CDR3 sequence is 14 residues long. V was clipped by 5 bases and J by 0 bases, with 10 bases between them.